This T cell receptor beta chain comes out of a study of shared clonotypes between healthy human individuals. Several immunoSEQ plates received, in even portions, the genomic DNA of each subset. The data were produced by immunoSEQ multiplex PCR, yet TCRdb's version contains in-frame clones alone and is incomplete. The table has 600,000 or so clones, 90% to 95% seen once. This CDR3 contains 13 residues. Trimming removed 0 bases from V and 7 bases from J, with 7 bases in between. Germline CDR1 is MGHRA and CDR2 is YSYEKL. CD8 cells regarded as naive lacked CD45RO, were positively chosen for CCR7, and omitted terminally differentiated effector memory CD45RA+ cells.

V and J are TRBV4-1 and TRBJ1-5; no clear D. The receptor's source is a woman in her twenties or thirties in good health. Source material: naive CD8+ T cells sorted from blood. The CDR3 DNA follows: TGCGCCAGCAGCCAAGATGATGAACAGCCCCAGCATTTT. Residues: CASSQDDEQPQHF.